The source of this TCR beta chain is a study of T cells after yellow fever vaccination. General observations from the study: Overall, a small share of clonotypes was seen in both CD4 and CD8 compartments.

The CDR3 length is 15 residues. With 0 bases clipped from V and 6 bases from J, the junction kept 8 bases outside the gene matches. Germline CDR1 LGHNA, CDR2 YSLEER. Worth noting for this clonotype: Its antigen is undetermined.

From the 5' RACE reads, TCRdb called clonotypes with MiXCR, one entry per CDR3 protein. The sample lists under 700,000 distinct CDR3 sequences, about a sixth occurring once. V is TRBV4-3 and J is TRBJ2-7, with 7 nucleotides matching TRBD1. Sequenced here: PBMCs, sampled around 5 days after the first yellow fever vaccination. The receptor was isolated from a man younger than 30 who received the YFV17D yellow fever vaccine. The CDR3 spells CASSQDTGAIPEQYF. CDR3 bases: TGCGCCAGCAGCCAAGATACAGGGGCTATTCCCGAGCAGTACTTC.